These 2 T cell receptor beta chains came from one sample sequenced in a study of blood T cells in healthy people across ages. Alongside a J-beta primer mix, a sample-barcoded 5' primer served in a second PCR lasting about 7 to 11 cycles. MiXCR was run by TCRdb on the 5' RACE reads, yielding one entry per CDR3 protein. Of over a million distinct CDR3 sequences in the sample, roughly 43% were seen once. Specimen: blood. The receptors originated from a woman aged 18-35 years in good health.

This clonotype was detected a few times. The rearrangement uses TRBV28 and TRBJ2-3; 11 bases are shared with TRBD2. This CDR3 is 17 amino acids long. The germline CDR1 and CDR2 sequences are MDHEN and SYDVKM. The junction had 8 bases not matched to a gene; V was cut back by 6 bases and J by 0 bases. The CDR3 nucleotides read TGTGCCAGCAGCCCCGCCGGGACTAGCGGCAGCACAGATACGCAGTATTTT. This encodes CASSPAGTSGSTDTQYF.

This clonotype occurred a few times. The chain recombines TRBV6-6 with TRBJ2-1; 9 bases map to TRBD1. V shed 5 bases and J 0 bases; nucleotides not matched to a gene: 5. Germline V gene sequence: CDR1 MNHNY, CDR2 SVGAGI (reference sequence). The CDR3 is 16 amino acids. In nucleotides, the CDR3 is TGTGCCAGCAGTCGACAGGGGGAGAGCTCCTACAATGAGCAGTTCTTC. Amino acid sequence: CASSRQGESSYNEQFF.